This TCR beta chain stems from a study of technical replicates of blood from a few donors (dated by TCRdb to 2016 to 2017). The library was generated by the immunoSEQ multiplex PCR assay. TCRdb mirrors the immuneACCESS table, restricted to in-frame sequences. Some clones are absent from its copies; in checked studies, under half trace to an unresolved V gene, and the reason for the others is unknown. The sample table holds 70,000 to 95,000 clones, of which 94% were seen once. The ten most abundant clones make up just over 0.25% of the sample. V ends up 1 base short and J 2 bases short, with an unmatched junction base count of 2. CDR1 and CDR2, looked up from the germline V gene, are MGHRA and YSYEKL. Taken from cysteine to phenylalanine, the CDR3 has 14 residues. The sequence is cut down to CDR3 DNA, 42 bases in frame from base 1. Turning to this clone: What this receptor recognizes is not known. No base-level quality is on record; no much larger clone is a single base apart.

Sequenced sample: T cells isolated from PBMCs. The V and J segments used are TRBV4-1 and TRBJ2-7; TRBD2 fits 7 bases in the junction. The receptor was isolated from a human donor in good health. The nucleotides read TGCGCCAGCAGCCAAGTCAGCGGGACCTACGAGCAGTACTTC. This translates into CASSQVSGTYEQYF.